The source of this T cell receptor beta chain is a study of post-analysis software for immune sequencing data. Overall study: Several disease courses (relapsing-remitting, secondary progressive and progressive-relapsing) of multiple sclerosis were included. Study-wide results and caveats: F measure showed strong co-clustering of same-batch samples. Patients had higher frequencies than controls of five TRBV segments, including TRBV5-6, TRBV5-1 and TRBV20-1. A significant reduction in normalized Chao1 diversity was observed in multiple sclerosis patients versus controls.

Presence of unique molecular identifiers characterized the TCR beta cDNA libraries. TCRdb reprocessed the PCR reads via MiXCR and lists one record per CDR3 protein. The sample carries around 710,000 distinct CDR3 sequences, 46% recorded once. The CDR3 covers 16 residues. Germline CDR1 MNHEY, CDR2 SVGAGI. V shed 5 bases and J 4 bases; nucleotides not matched to a gene: 9. Turning to this clonotype: What it recognizes is unknown.

The specimen sequenced was blood. This TCR came from a girl aged 5-17 years with multiple sclerosis. The chain employs TRBV6-5 and TRBJ1-1; 11 positions agree with TRBD1. CDR3 region: CASSRPGQGDFTEAFF. Here the CDR3 DNA reads TGTGCCAGCAGTCGTCCGGGACAGGGGGATTTCACTGAAGCTTTCTTT.